This T cell receptor beta chain is drawn from a study of T-cell memory formation after mild COVID-19. This CDR3 is 13 amino acids long. Trimming left V 1 base short and J 1 base short, with 7 bases between. Germline V CDR1 and CDR2: DFQATT, SNEGSKA (reference sequence). TCRdb analysed the 5' RACE reads with MiXCR anew, one entry per CDR3 protein. The sample has about half a million distinct CDR3 sequences, 15% to 20% seen once. The rearrangement links TRBV20-1 to TRBJ1-2, with D maybe TRBD1 (5 bases). Sequencing input: PBMCs or a T cell subset sorted from them (not recorded which). This clonotype originated in an adult woman who had mild COVID-19 (a few samples of this study predate the infection). Cell type and time point are not known. The chain's CDR3 is CSARGQFNYGYTF. CDR3 DNA: TGCAGTGCTAGAGGACAGTTTAACTATGGCTACACCTTC.